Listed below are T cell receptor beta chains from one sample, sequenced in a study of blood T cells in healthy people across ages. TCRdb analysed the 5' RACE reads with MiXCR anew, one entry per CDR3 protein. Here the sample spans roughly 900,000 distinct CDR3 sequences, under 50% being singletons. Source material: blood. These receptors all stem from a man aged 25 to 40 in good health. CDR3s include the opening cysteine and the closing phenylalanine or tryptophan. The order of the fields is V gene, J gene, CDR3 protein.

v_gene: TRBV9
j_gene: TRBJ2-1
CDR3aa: CASSVEVRGGHEQFF

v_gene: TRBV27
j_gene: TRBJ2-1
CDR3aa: CASSFRGASSEQFF

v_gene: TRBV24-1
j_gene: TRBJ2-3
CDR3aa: CATSGTGGTDTQYF

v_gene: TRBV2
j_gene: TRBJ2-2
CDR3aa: CASSERNTGELFF

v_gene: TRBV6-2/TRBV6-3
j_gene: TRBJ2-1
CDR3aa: CASSYYPGSSYNEQFF

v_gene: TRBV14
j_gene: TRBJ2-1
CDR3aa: CASSQLGANEQFF

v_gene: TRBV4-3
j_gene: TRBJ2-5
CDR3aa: CASSQTTGVNEETQYF

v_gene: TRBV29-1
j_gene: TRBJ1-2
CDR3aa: CSVITTNYGYTF

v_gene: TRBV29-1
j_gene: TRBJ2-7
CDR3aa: CSVRGGPYEQYF

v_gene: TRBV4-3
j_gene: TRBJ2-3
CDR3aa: CASSQRDREGNTQYF

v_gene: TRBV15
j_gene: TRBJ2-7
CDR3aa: CATSRDGDSRGADEQYF

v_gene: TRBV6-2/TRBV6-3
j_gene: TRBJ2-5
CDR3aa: CASARQGLSETQYF

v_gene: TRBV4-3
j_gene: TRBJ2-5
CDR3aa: CASSQDESGGAFNEQYF

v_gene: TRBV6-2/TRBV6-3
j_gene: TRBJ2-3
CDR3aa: CASSSWSGGGGTDTQYF

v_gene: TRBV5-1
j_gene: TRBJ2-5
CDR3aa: CASSLLAGFQETQYF

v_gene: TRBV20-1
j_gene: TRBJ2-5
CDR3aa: CSAPPTSGGQETQYF

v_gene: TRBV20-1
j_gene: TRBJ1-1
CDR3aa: CSARAGTGRVAFF

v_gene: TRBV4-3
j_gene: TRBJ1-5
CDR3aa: CASSQSVTYSNQPQHF

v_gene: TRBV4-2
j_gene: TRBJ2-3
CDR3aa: CASGSGTDTDTQYF

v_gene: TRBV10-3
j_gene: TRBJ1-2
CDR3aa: CAISGPTGEDGYTF

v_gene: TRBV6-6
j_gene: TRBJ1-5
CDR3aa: CASSSDRGWDQPQHF

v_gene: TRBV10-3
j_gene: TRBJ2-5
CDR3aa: CAISEPGGQTQYF

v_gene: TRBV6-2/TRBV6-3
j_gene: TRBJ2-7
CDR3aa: CASTRTETYEQYF

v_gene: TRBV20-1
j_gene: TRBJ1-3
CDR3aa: CSATPGTAFSGNTIYF

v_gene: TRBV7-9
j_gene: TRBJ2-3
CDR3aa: CASSLGRDMTTDTQYF

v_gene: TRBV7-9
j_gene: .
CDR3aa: CASNLPGVQETQYF

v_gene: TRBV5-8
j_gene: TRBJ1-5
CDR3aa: CASSPRIAARNQPQHF

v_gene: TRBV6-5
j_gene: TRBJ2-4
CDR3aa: CARGGIAKNIQYF

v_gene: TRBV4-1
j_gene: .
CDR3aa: CASSQGQYNEQYF

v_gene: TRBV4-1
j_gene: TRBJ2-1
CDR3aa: CASRLTGGSSYNEQFF

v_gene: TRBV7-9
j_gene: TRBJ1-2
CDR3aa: CASSAPGGVPSYGYTF

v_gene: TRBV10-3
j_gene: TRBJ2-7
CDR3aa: CAISEVTSGTYEQYF

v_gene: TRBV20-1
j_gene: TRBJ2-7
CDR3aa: CSAPISTVSEQYF

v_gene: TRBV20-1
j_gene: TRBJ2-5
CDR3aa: CSARDPKGQETQYF

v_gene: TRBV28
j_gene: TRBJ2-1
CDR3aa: CASSPGLSTYEQFF

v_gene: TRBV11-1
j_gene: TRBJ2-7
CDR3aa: CASSLQTGEYEQYF

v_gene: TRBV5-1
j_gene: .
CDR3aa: CASSLTGQGAGETQYF

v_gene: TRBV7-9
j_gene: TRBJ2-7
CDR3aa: CASSTRPGTFSYEQYF

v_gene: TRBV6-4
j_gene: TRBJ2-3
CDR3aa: CASSEAGEPTDTQYF

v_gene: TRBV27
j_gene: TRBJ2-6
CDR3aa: CASRLNSYPLSGANVLTF

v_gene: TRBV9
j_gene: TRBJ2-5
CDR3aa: CASSVEVAGGEQYF

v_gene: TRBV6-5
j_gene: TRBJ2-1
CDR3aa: CASSYRTSGALAPEQFF

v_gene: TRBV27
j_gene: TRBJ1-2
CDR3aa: CASSLDSGGSGYTF

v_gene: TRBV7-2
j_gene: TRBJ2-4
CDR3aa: CAAGGVGAKNIQYF

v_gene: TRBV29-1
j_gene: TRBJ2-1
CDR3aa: CSVLDRGQNEQFF

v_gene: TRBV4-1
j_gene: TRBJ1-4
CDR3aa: CASSPQGADEKLFF

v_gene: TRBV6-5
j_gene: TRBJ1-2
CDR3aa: CASSYQGQGSYGYTF